A selection of T cell receptor beta chains follows, all from one sample in a study of cytomegalovirus exposure and HLA in healthy donors. Data came from immunoSEQ multiplex PCR; TCRdb stores just in-frame clones and leaves some out. Of around 150,000 clones listed, roughly 81% were seen once; the top ten hold about 13%. Sequencing used PBMCs. The receptor source for this set is a woman between 50 and 59 years old in good health and CMV-seronegative. Each CDR3 is given with its conserved first and last residue.

v_gene	j_gene	len	CDR3aa
TRBV9	TRBJ2-5	15	CASSVGGTPQETQYF
TRBV5-1	TRBJ2-7	14	CASSVAGRDYEQYF
TRBV7-2	TRBJ2-7	16	CASSLRTGGLSYEQYF
TRBV9	TRBJ1-4	15	CASSRGGMTNEKLFF
TRBV6-4	TRBJ1-1	14	CASRPGQGNTEAFF
TRBV6-5	TRBJ2-2	14	CASSQGGNTGELFF
TRBV5-4	TRBJ1-4	14	CASSPEGKGEKLFF
TRBV19	TRBJ2-2	17	CASSVRTSGRNAGELFF
TRBV18	TRBJ1-2	15	CASSPELTEIYGYTF
TRBV5-1	TRBJ1-4	13	CASSQLGYEKLFF
TRBV6-5	TRBJ1-1	13	CASSYSKREEAFF
TRBV7-9	TRBJ1-2	15	CSSSFRDSSIYGYTF
TRBV4-2	TRBJ2-3	16	CASSGQLAESTDTQYF
TRBV10-3	TRBJ2-2	15	CAISPGQGSTGELFF
TRBV10-1	TRBJ2-3	15	CASSEGTSGPDTQYF
TRBV6-1	TRBJ1-5	13	CASREGLNQPQHF
TRBV10-1	TRBJ2-7	13	CASSVSPGYEQYF
TRBV28	TRBJ2-7	13	CASSTGLRHEQYF
TRBV9	TRBJ2-7	15	CASSAGTGLTYEQYF
TRBV27	TRBJ1-1	16	CASSLKGNVKNTEAFF
TRBV4-3	TRBJ2-7	15	CASSQGLAGTYEQYF
TRBV5-4	TRBJ1-1	14	CASSLFQVNTEAFF
TRBV7-2	TRBJ2-3	15	CASSLSGAGTDTQYF
TRBV30	TRBJ2-5	18	CAWSRSRSPGSPQETQYF
TRBV10-3	TRBJ1-2	15	CAISESDRAYYGYTF
TRBV7-9	TRBJ2-5	15	CASSLARTVQETQYF
TRBV19	TRBJ2-5	16	CASRQNMGQRKETQYF
TRBV4-2	TRBJ2-4	16	CASSQVENRAKNIQYF
TRBV7-3	TRBJ2-7	13	CASSLNLGYEQYF
TRBV29-1	TRBJ1-2	14	CSVTISRDSYGYTF
TRBV7-2	TRBJ1-5	15	CASSIQGVSNQPQHF
TRBV19	TRBJ1-5	13	CASSFSGDQPQHF
TRBV6-1	TRBJ2-1	14	CASRRLADYNEQFF
TRBV19	TRBJ2-2	15	CASSMGGVESGELFF
TRBV30	TRBJ1-6	13	CAWRRELNSPLHF
TRBV5-1	TRBJ2-1	16	CASSSGQGVGLDEQFF
TRBV6-1	TRBJ1-2	16	CASSEFGTGYNYGYTF
TRBV4-3	TRBJ1-4	14	CASSPPGQSEKLFF
TRBV11-3	TRBJ2-5	15	CASSLGRMGQETQYF
TRBV5-4	TRBJ2-2	18	CASSSTTTGRSRAGELFF
TRBV4-3	TRBJ1-6	16	CASSQDGARLGSPLHF
TRBV7-8	TRBJ2-5	13	CASSSEGSETQYF
TRBV6-1	TRBJ1-1	13	CASSEDRDTEAFF
TRBV7-6	TRBJ2-5	14	CASSWLTSGETQYF
TRBV7-2	TRBJ2-6	16	CASSIKQGTGANVLTF
TRBV13	TRBJ2-5	20	CASSLKSGTSGGGGVLAQYF
TRBV10-3	TRBJ1-2	15	CAISENWDREVVFPF
TRBV13	TRBJ2-1	15	CASSLGPGSYNEQFF
TRBV7-2	TRBJ2-7	13	CASRGDRAYEQYF
TRBV7-6	TRBJ2-2	16	CASSPSGGADTGELFF
TRBV7-9	TRBJ2-7	16	CASSLEETSFSYEQYF